This T cell receptor beta chain was captured in a study of early T cells in non-severe SARS-CoV-2 infection. In its sample, this clonotype was seen a few times. Germline lookup yields CDR1 SGHDT and CDR2 YYEEEE. The junction had 15 bases not matched to a gene; V was cut back by 4 bases and J by 8 bases. This CDR3 region has 16 residues. TCRdb used MiXCR to reprocess the 5' RACE reads, holding one entry per CDR3 protein. The sample gives 26,000 or so distinct CDR3 sequences, roughly 5% of which show up once; 3.5% to 4.5% is in the top ten. This receptor was taken from an adult who was a healthcare worker with PCR-confirmed SARS-CoV-2 infection or an uninfected control (not recorded which). The sequenced sample consisted of whole blood. V usage is TRBV5-6 and J usage is TRBJ2-1; 7 nucleotides match TRBD1. The CDR3 bases are TGTGCCAGCAGCGGTCCAGGGGGACGAGCGGTCGATGAGCAGTTCTTC. It yields the protein CASSGPGGRAVDEQFF.